This T cell receptor beta chain was sequenced in a study of shared clonotypes between healthy human individuals. Study findings and constraints: The donor pool, a small one, limited the genetic and exposure-history diversity represented.

From germline, CDR1 is SGHAT and CDR2 FQNNGV. V trimming: 6 bases; J trimming: 2 bases; junction bases outside the gene matches: 10. The CDR3 consists of 15 residues. Study donors comprised healthy, HIV-negative adults devoid of recent acute infection or vaccination. Evenly divided among several immunoSEQ plates was the genomic DNA of each subset. Measured with immunoSEQ multiplex PCR; TCRdb has only the in-frame clones, and not every one. The sample carries about 480,000 clones, approximately 79% recorded once. Notes on this clone: What it recognizes is unknown.

The specimen sequenced was PBMCs. The rearrangement uses TRBV11-2 and TRBJ2-7, with TRBD2 matching 7 bases. The sequence came from a woman in her 40s in good health. Some clones in this sample may be carry-over from other donors' samples. The CDR3: CASSPRGVAAYEQYF. Here the CDR3 DNA reads TGTGCCAGCAGTCCCCGGGGGGTTGCCGCCTACGAGCAGTACTTC.